This is a list of T cell receptor beta chains from one sample in a study of graft-versus-host responses after intestinal transplantation. Sequenced by immunoSEQ multiplex PCR; TCRdb stores in-frame clones only, minus some. The table has more than 65,000 clones, approximately 90% seen once. Their target antigens are unknown. This specimen was unstimulated CD8+ T cells sorted from spleen or lymph node cells, taken before transplant. Receptors originate from a human donor who was the organ donor for an intestinal transplant. Both conserved end residues are part of each CDR3. Not every row has a clone size; where given, it reads once, few, many or a size class.

TRBV5-4,TRBJ2-7,once,CASSFRIGAYEQYF
TRBV9,TRBJ2-7,NA,CASSVGTAPTYEQYF
TRBV27,TRBJ1-1,few,CASSLSGGGPEAFF
TRBV7-6,TRBJ2-3,NA,CASSLKGLAGGTDTQYF
TRBV30,TRBJ2-1,NA,CAWSVTITSNEQFF
TRBV7-3,TRBJ2-6,NA,CASSLNSGANVLTF
TRBV19,TRBJ2-7,NA,CASSFTSGGYEQYF
TRBV15,TRBJ2-2,NA,CATSTGTFDRELFF
TRBV2,TRBJ1-1,once,CASLPRGWNTEAFF
TRBV7-9,TRBJ1-2,NA,CASSQAGQGNGYTF
TRBV2,TRBJ2-5,NA,CASNTGTGGSETQYF
TRBV9,TRBJ1-2,NA,CASSADRDRGRYSYGYTF
TRBV6-6,TRBJ1-3,NA,CASSYEAYSGNTIYF
TRBV6-1,TRBJ2-7,once,CASSVFRDRVTGYEQYF
TRBV5-6,TRBJ1-1,once,CASSLTPMNTEAFF
TRBV19,TRBJ2-7,NA,CASSPFSGGGYEQYF
TRBV14,TRBJ2-1,NA,CASSRPTSGGVNEQFF
TRBV19,TRBJ1-1,NA,CATSRQNTEAFF
TRBV7-9,TRBJ2-3,NA,CASSIQTVTDTQYF
TRBV7-9,TRBJ2-7,NA,CASSLELGYEQYF
TRBV5-6,TRBJ2-5,NA,CASSSGTTNRGTQYF
TRBV27,TRBJ1-1,NA,CASSLVEGTEAFF
TRBV27,TRBJ2-7,NA,CASTYSALGHYEQYF
TRBV4-1,TRBJ1-5,NA,CASSQGGNQPQHF
TRBV5-4,TRBJ1-2,NA,CASSPTLGHPAYGYTF
TRBV27,TRBJ2-3,NA,CASSLLGLADTQYF
TRBV19,TRBJ2-7,NA,CASSTGQGVDEQYF
TRBV5-1,TRBJ2-7,NA,CASSLEDGEYEQYF
TRBV4-1,TRBJ2-5,NA,CASSQVSGQETQYF
TRBV11-2,TRBJ2-1,once,CASSSLAGAYNEQFF
TRBV19,TRBJ2-3,NA,CASSLLFGGTDTQYF
TRBV25-1,TRBJ1-6,NA,CASSEYTGRGFNSPLHF
TRBV19,TRBJ2-2,NA,CASRPGVSGELFF
TRBV2,TRBJ2-7,NA,CAIRSGVESYEQYF
TRBV5-1,TRBJ1-1,NA,CASSPGQGTGTEAFF
TRBV5-5,TRBJ2-1,NA,CASSLLAGAQKEQFF
TRBV5-1,TRBJ2-7,once,CASSWGTSSSYEQYF
TRBV11-2,TRBJ2-1,NA,CASSLTSGTYNEQFF
TRBV14,TRBJ2-7,NA,CASSQERGAGNEQYF
TRBV4-1,TRBJ1-1,NA,CASSQEAGGNTEAFF
TRBV7-7,TRBJ2-5,NA,CASSLGGGPQETQYF
TRBV27,TRBJ2-2,NA,CASSLYGRDTGELFF
TRBV30,TRBJ1-5,NA,CACQGGNQPQHF
TRBV6-6,NA,NA,CASSYDSTYEQYF
TRBV4-1,TRBJ2-1,NA,CASSQEQGLAGAFGEQFF
TRBV19,TRBJ1-5,NA,CASSATGSFEQPQHF
TRBV9,TRBJ2-7,NA,CASSPDGNPYEQYF
TRBV6-1,TRBJ1-5,NA,CASRGVSGRRPQHF
TRBV19,TRBJ1-5,NA,CASSIFDGGGQPQHF
TRBV7-9,TRBJ2-3,few,CASSFLAVDLDTQYF